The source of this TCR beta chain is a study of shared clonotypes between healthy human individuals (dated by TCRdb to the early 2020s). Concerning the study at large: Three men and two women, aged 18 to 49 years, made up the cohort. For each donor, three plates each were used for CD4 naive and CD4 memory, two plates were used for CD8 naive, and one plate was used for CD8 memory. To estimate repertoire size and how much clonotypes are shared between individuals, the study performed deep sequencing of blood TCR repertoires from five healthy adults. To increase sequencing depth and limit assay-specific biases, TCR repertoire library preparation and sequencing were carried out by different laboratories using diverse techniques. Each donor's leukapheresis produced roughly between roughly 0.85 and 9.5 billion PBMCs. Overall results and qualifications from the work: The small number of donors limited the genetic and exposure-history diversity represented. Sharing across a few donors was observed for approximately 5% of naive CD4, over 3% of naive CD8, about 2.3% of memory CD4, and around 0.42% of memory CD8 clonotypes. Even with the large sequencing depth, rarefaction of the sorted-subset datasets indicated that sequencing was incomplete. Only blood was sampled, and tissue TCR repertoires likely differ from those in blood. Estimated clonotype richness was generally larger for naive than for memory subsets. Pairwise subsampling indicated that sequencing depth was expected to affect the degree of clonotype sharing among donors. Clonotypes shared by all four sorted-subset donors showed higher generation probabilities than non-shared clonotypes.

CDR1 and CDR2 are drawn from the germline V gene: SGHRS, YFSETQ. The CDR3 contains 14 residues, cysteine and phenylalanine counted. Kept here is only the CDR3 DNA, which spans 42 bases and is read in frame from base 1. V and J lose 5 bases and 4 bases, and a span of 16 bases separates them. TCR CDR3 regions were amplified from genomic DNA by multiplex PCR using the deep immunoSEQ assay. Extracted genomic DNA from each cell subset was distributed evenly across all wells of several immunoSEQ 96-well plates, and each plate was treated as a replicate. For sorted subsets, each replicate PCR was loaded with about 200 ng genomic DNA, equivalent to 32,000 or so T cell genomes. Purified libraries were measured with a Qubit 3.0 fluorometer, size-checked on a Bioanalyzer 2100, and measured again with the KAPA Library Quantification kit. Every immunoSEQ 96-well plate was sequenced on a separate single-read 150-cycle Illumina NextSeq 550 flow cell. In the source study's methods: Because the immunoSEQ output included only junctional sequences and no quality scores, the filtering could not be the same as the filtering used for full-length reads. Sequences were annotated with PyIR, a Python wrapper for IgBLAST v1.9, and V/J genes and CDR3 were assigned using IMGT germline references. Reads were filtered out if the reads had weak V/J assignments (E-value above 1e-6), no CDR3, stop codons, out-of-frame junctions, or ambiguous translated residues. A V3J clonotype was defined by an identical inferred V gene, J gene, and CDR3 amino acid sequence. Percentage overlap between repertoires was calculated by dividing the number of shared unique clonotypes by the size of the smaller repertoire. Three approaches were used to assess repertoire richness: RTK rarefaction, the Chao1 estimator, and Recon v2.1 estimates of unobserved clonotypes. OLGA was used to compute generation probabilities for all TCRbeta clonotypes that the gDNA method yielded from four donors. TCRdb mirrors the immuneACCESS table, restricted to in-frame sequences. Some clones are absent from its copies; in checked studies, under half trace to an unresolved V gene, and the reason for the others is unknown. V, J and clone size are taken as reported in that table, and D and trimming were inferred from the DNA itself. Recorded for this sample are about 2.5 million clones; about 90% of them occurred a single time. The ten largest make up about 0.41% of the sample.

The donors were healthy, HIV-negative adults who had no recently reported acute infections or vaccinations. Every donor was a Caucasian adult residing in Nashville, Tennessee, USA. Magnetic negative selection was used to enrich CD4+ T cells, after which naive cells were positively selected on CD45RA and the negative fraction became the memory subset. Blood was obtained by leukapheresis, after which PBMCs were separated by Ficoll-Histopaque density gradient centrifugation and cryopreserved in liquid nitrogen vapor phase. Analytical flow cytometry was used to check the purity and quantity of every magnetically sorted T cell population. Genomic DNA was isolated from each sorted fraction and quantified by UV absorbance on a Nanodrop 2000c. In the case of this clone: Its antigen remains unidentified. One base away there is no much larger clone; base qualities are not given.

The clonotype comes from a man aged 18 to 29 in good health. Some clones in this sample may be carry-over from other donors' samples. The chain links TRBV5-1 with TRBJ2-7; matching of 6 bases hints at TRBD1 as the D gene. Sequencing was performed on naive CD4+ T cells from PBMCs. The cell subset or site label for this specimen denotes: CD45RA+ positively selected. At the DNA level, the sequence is TGCGCCAGCAGTTATGCCGGGACAACGTACGAGCAGTACTTC. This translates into CASSYAGTTYEQYF.